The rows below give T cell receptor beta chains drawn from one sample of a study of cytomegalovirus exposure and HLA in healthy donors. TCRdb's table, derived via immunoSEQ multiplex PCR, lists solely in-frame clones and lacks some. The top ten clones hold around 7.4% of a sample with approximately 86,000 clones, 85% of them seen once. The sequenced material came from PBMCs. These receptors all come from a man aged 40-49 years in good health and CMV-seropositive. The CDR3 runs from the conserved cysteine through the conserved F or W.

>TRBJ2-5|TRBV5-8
CASSLSGEETQYF
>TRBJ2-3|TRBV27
CASSLGLAESDTQYF
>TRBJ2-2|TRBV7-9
CSSSFFRDRNTGELFF
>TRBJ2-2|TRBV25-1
CASSELAGGASGELFF
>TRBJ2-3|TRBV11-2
CASSPGLWESTDTQYF
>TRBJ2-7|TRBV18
CASSLRREHEQYF
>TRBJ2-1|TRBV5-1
CASSLRGAIGNEQFF
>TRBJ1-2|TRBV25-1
CASRQGRGYGYTF
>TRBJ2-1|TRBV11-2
CASSSGLAGVNEQFF
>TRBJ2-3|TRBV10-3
CAIGGGRTDTQYF
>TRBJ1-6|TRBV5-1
CASSQQGSKNSPLHF
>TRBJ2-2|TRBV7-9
CASSWSGGFTGELFF
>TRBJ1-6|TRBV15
CATSRDRDYNSPLHF
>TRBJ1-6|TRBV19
CASSTPGHSNSPLHF
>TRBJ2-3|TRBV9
CASSVGLSGLDLIHTQYF
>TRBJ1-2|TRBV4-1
CASSQQTGDYGYTF
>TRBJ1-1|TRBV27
CASSFQGTNTEAFF
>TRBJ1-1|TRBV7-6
CANKLISWNTEAFF
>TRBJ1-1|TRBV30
CAWSVTGGIEAFF
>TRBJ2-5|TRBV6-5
CASSYQGWGEETQYF
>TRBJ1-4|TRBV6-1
CASSDSPLVQKLFF
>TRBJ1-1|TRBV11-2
CASSLDRGGTEAFF
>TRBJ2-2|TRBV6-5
CASSFFQGRSTGELFF
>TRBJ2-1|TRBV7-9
CASSNRGSSYNEQFF
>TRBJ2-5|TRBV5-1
CASSLARGSGRGETQYF
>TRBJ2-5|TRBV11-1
CASSRWTGTQETQYF
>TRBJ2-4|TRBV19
CASSIDGAGGRNIQYF
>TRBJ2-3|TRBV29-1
CSVWTGSDTQYF
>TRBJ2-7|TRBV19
CASSSGVNYEQYF
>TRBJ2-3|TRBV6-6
CASSQIDTQYF
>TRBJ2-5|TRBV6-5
CASSRTVQETQYF
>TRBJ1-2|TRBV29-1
CSVDDSRGWGGYTF
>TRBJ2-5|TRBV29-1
CSVEETRAPLTQYF
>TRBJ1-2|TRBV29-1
CSVGETGAYGYTF
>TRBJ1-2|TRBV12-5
CASAAGGEDGYTF
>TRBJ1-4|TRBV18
CASSPGGNEKLFF
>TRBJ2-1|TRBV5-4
CASSLRDRYNEQFF
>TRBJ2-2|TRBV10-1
CASSVAGENTGELFF
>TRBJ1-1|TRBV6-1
CASSELTVLVNTEAFF
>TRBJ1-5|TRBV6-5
CASSRDRLVQPQHF
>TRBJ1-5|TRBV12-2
CASRSETEWAGAVYQPQHF
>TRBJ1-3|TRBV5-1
CASSQTGNGNTIYF
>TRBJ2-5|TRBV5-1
CASSLAGVAETQYF
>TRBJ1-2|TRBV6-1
CASSEHRSSNYGYTF
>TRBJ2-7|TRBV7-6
CASSYGGATSGHYEQYF
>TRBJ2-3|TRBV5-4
CASSLGRAGDTQYF
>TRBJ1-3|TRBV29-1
CSGTQGIGNTIYF
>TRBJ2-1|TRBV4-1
CASSQGLANEQFF
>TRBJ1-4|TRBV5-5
CASSFDRGGEKLFF
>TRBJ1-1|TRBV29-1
CSVHAGGEAFF
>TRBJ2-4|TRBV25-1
CASSEPFTGGDIQYF
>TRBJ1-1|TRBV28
CASSFRGRPLTEAFF
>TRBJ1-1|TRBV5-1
CASSLTAAGEAFF
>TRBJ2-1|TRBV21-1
CASSGQGVGQFF
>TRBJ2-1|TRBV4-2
CASSRDGTADNEQFF
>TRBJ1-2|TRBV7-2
CASSLGEGYGYTF
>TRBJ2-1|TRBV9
CASSVGSGGALYNEQFF